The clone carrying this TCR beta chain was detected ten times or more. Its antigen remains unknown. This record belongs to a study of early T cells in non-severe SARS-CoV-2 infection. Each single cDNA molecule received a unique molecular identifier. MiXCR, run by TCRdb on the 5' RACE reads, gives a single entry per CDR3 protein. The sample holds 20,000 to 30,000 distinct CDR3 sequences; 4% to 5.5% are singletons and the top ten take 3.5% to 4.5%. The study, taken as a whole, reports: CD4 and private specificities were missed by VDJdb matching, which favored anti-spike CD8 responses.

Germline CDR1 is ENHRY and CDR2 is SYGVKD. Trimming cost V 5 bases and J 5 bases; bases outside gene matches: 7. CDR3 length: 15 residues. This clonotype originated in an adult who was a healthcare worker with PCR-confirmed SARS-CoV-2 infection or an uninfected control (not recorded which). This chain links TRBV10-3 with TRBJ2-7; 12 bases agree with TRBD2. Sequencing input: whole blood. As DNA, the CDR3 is TGTGCCATCAGTTTGGGGCTAGCGGGAGGGCACGAGCAGTACTTC. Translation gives CAISLGLAGGHEQYF.